This TCR beta chain is drawn from a study of Tregs in tolerant kidney transplant recipients. CDR1 and CDR2 (germline): SQVTM, ANQGSEA. V dropped 7 bases and J dropped 8; count of bases not matched to a gene: 6. The CDR3 has 12 amino acids. Method: immunoSEQ multiplex PCR; TCRdb's copy keeps in-frame clones and lacks some. The table records about 110,000 clones, nearly 90% of them present only once. This sample comprised CD4+ T cells from blood, obtained before the transplant. The origin of this receptor is a human donor who received a combined kidney and bone marrow transplant. The J gene is TRBJ2-1, the V gene TRBV29-1; 9 positions agree with TRBD1. The CDR3 loop reads CSGQGVPDEQFF. Here the CDR3 DNA reads TGCAGCGGACAGGGGGTACCGGATGAGCAGTTCTTC.